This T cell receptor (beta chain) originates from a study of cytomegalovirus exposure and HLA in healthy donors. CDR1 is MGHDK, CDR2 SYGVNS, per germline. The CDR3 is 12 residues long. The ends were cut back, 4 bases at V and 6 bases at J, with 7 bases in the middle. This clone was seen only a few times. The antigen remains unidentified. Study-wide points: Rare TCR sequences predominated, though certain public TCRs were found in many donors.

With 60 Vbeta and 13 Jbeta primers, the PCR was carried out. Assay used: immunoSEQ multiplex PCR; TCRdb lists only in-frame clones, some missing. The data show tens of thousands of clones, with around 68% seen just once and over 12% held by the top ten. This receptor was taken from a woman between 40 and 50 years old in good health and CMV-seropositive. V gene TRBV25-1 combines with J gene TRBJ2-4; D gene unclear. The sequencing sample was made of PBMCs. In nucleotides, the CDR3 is TGTGCCAGCAGTGTCGCCGGAAACATTCAGTACTTC. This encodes CASSVAGNIQYF.